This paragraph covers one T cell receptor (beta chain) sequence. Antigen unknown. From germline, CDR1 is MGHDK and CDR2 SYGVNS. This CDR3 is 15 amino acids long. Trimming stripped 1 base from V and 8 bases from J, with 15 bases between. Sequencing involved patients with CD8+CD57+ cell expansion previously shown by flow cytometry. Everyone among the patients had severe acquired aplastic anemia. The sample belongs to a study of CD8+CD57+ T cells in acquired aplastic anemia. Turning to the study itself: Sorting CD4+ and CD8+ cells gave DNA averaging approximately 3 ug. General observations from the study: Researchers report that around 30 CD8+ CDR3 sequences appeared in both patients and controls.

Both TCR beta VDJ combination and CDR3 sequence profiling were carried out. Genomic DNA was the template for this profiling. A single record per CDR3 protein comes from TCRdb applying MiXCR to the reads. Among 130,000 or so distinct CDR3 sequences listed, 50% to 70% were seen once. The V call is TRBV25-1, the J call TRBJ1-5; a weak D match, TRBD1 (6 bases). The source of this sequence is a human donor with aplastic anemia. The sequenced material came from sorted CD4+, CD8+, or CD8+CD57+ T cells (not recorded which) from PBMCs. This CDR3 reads CASSESGQGHKPQHF. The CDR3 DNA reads TGTGCCAGCAGTGAATCAGGTCAGGGGCACAAGCCCCAGCATTTT.